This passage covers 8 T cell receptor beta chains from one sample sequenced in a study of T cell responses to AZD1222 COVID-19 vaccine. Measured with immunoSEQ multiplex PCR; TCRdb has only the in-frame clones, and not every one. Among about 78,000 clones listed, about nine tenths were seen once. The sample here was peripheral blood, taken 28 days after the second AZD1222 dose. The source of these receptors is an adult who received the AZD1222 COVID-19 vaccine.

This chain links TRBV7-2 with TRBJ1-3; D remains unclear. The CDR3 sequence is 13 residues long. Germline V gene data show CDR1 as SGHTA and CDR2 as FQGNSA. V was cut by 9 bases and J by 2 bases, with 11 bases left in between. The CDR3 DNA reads TGTGCCAGTACAGCGCTCACTGGAAACACCATATATTTT. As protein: CASTALTGNTIYF.

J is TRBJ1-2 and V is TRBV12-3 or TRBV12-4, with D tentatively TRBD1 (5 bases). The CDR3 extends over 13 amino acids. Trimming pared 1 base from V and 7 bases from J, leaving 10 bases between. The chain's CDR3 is CASSLGGASGYTF. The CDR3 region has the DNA TGTGCCAGCAGTTTAGGTGGGGCGTCTGGCTACACCTTC.

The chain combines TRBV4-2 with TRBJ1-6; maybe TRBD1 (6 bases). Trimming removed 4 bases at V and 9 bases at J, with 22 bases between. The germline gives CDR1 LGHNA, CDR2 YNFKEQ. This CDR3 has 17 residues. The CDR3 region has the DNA TGTGCCAGCAGCCCCTACGCCCCGGGGCAGGGGACTTCACCCCTCCACTTT. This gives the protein CASSPYAPGQGTSPLHF.

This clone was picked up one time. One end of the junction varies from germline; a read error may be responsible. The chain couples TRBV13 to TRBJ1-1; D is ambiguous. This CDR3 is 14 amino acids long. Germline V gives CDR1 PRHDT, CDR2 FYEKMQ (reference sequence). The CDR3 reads CASRFTGQRTEAFF. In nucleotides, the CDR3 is TGTGCCAGCCGCTTTACGGGTCAAAGGACTGAAGCTTTCTTT.

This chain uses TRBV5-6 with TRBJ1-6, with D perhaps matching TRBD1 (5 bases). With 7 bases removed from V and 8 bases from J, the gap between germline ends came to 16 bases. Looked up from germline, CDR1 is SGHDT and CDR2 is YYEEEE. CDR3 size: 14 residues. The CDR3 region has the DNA TGTGCCAGCTCCCAAGGGGCCCTTTATTCACCCCTCCACTTT. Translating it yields CASSQGALYSPLHF.

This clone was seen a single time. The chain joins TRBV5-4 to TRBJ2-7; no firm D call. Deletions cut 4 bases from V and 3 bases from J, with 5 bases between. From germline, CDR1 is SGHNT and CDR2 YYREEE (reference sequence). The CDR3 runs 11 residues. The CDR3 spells CASSNLYEQYF. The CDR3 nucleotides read TGTGCCAGCAGCAACCTCTACGAGCAGTACTTC.

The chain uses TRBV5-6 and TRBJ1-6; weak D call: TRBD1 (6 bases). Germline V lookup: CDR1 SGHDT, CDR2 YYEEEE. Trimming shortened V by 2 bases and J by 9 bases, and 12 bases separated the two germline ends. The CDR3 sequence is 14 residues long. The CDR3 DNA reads TGTGCCAGCAGCTTTACAGGGCGGGGTTCACCCCTCCACTTT. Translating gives CASSFTGRGSPLHF. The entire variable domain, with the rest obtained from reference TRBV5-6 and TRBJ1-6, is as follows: DAGVTQSPTHLIKTRGQQVTLRCSPKSGHDTVSWYQQALGQGPQFIFQYYEEEERQRGNFPDRFSGHQFPNYSSELNVNALLLGDSALYLCASSFTGRGSPLHFGNGTRLTVT.

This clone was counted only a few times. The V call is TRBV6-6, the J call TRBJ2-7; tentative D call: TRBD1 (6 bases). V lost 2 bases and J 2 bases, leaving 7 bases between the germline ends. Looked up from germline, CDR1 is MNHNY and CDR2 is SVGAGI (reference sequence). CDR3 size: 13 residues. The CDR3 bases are TGTGCCAGCAGTTACGGGGACACCTACGAGCAGTACTTC. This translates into CASSYGDTYEQYF.